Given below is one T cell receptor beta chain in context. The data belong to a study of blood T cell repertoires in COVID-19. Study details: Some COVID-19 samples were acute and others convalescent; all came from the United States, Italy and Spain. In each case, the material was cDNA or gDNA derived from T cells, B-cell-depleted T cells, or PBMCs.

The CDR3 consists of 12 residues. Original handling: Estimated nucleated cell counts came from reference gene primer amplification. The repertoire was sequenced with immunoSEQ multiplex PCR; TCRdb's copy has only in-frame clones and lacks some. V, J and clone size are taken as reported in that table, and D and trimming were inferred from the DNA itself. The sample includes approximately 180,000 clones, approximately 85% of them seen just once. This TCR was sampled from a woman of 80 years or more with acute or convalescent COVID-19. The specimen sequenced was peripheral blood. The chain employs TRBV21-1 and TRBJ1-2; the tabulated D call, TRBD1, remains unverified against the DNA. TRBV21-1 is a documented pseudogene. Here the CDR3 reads CAPAGQTYGYTF. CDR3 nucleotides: TGTGCCCCCGCGGGACAGACCTATGGCTACACCTTC.